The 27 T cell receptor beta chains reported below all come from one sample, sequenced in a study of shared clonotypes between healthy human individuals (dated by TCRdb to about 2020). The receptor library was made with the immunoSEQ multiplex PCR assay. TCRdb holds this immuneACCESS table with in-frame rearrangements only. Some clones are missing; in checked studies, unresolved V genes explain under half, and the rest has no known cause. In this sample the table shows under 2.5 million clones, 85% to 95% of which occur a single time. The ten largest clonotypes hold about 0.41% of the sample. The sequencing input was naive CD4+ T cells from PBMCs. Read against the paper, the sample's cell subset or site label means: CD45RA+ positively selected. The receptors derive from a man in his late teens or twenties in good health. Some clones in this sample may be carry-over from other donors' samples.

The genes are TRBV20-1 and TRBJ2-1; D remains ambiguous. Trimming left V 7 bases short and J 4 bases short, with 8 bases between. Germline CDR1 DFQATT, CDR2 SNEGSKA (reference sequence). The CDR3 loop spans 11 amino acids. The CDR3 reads CSGMNYNEQFF. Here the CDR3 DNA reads TGCAGTGGCATGAATTACAATGAGCAGTTCTTC.

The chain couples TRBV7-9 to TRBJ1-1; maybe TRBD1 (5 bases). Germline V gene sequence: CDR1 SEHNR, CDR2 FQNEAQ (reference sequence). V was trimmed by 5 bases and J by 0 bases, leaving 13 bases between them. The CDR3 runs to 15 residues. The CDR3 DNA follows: TGTGCCAGCAGCCCCCTAGACAGACTGAACACTGAAGCTTTCTTT. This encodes CASSPLDRLNTEAFF.

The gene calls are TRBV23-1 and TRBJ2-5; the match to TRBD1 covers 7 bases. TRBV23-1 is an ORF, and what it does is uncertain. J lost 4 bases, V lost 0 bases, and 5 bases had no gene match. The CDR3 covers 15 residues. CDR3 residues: CASSQSRGRGETQYF. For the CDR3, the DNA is TGCGCCAGCAGTCAATCGAGGGGGCGAGGAGAGACCCAGTACTTC.

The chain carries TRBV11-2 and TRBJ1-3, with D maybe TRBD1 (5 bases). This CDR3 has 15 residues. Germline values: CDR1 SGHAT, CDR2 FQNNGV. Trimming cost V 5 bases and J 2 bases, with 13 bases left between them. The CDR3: CASSPRDLAGNTIYF. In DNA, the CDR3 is TGTGCCAGCAGCCCCAGGGATCTGGCTGGAAACACCATATATTTT.

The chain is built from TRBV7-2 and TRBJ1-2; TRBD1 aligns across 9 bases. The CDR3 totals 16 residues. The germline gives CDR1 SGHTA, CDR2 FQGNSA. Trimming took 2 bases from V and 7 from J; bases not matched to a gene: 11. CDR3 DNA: TGTGCCAGCAGCTTAACGGTCAGGACAGGGGATCCTGGCTACACCTTC. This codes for CASSLTVRTGDPGYTF.

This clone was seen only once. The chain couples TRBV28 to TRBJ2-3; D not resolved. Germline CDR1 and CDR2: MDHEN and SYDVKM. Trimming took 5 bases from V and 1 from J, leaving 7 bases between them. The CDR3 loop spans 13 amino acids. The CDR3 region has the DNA TGTGCCAGCAGTAATCGGGGCACAGATACGCAGTATTTT. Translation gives CASSNRGTDTQYF.

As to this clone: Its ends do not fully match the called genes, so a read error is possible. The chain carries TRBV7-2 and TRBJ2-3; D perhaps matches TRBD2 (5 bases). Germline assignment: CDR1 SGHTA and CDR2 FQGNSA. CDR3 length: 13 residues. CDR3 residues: CASSVASTDTQYF. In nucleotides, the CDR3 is TGTGCCAGCAGCGTAGCGAGCACAGATACGCAGTATTTT. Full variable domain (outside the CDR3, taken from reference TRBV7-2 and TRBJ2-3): GAGVSQSPSNKVTEKGKDVELRCDPISGHTALYWYRQSLGQGLEFLIYFQGNSAPDKSGLPSDRFSAERTGGSVSTLTIQRTQQEDSAVYLCASSVASTDTQYFGPGTRLTVL.

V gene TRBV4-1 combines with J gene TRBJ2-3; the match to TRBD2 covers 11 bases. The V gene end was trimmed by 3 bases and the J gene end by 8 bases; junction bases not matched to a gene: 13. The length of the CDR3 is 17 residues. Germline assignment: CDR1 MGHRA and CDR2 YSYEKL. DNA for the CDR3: TGCGCCAGCAGCCAGGCTGTAGGTAGCGGGAGGGTGGGTACGCAGTATTTT. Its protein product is CASSQAVGSGRVGTQYF.

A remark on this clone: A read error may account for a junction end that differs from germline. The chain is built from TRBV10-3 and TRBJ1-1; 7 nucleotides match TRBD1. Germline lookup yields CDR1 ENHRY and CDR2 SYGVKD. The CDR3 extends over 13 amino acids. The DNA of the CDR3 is TGTGCCATCAGCCGCGGACTCATCGACAGGGTTGGCTTT. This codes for CAISRGLIDRVGF.

The CDR3 DNA follows: TGTGCCATCAGTGAGTCGATAAGACAGGGGGAGACCCAGTACTTC. Translated, it gives CAISESIRQGETQYF. The chain links TRBV10-3 to TRBJ2-5, with 8 positions matching TRBD1. The trim removed 0 bases at V and 5 bases at J, leaving 5 bases unmatched. This CDR3 is built from 15 residues. The germline V gene has CDR1 ENHRY and CDR2 SYGVKD.

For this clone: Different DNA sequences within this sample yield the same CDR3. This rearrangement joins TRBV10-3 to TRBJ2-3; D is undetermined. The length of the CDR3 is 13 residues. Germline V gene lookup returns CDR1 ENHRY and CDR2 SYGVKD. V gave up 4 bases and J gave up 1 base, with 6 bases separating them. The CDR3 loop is CAISVDRTDTQYF. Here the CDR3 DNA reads TGTGCCATCAGTGTGGACCGCACAGATACGCAGTATTTT.

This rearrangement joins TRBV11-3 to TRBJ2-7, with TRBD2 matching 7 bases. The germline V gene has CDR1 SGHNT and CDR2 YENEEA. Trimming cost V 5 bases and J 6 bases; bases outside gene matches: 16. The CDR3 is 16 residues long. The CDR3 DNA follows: TGTGCCAGCAGCACCCGAGGGGTGGCGGGAGTTGGCGAGCAGTACTTC. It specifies CASSTRGVAGVGEQYF.

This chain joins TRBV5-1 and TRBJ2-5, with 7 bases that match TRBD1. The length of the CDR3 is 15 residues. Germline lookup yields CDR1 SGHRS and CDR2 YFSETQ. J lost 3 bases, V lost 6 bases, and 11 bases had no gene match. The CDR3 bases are TGCGCCAGCACCCCGGTCCCCGGGACAGAAGAGACCCAGTACTTC. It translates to CASTPVPGTEETQYF.

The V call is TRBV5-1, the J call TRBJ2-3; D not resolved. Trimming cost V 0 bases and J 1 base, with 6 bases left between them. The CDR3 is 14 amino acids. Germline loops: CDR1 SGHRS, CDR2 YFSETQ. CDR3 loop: CASSLEYGTDTQYF. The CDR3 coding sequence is TGCGCCAGCAGCTTGGAGTACGGCACAGATACGCAGTATTTT.

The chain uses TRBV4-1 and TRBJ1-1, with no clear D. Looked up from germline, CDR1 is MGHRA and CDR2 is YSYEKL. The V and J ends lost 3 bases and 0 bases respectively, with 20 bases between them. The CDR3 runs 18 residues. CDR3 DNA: TGCGCCAGCAGCCAGACTCGAAGAGGGAACGTAATGAACACTGAAGCTTTCTTT. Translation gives CASSQTRRGNVMNTEAFF.

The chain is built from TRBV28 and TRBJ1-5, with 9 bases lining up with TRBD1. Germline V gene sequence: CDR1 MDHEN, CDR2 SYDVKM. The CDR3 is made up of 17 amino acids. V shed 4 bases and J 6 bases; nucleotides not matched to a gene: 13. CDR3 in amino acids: CASSSHRDRVGIQPQHF. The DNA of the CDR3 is TGTGCCAGCAGTTCTCACCGGGACAGGGTCGGGATTCAGCCCCAGCATTTT.

The CDR3: CASGGSGNTGELFF. CDR3 DNA: TGCGCCAGCGGAGGTAGCGGGAACACCGGGGAGCTGTTTTTT. This chain joins TRBV5-1 and TRBJ2-2; maybe TRBD2 (6 bases). The CDR3 contains 14 residues. The V end was cut by 7 bases, the J end by 1 base, with 11 bases between. Germline lookup yields CDR1 SGHRS and CDR2 YFSETQ.

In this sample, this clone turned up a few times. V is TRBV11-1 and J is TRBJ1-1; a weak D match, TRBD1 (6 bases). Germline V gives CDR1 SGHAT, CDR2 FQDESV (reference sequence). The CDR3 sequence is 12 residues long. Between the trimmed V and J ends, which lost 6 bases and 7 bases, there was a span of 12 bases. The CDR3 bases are TGTGCCAGCAGTCCTACAGGGTTTGAAGCTTTCTTT. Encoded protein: CASSPTGFEAFF.

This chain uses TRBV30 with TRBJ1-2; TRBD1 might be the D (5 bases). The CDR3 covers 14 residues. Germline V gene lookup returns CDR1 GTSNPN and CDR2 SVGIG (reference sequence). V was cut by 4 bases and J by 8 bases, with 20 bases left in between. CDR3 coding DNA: TGTGCCTGGACGCCCGGGACCCCACGAGAAGGCTACACCTTC. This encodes CAWTPGTPREGYTF.

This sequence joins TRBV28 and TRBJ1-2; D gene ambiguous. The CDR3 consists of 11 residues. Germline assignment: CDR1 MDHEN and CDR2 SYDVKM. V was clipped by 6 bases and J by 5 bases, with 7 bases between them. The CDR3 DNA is TGTGCCAGCAGCGACTTGTATGGCTACACCTTC. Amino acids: CASSDLYGYTF.

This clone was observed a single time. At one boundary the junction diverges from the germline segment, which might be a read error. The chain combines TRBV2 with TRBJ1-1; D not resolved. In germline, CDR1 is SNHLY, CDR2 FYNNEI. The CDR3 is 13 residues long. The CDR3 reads CASTEETNAEAFF. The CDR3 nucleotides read TGTGCCAGCACGGAGGAAACGAACGCTGAAGCTTTCTTT.

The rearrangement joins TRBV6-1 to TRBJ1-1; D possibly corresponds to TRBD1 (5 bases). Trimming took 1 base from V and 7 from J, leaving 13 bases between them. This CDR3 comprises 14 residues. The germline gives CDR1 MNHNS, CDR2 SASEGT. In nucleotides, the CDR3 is TGTGCCAGCAGTGAAGTGAAAGGGGCCTTTGAAGCTTTCTTT. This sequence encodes CASSEVKGAFEAFF.

CDR3 protein: CATSTAAGAEQFF. The DNA of the CDR3 is TGTGCCACCAGCACGGCGGCGGGTGCTGAGCAGTTCTTC. V is TRBV15 and J is TRBJ2-1; the D gene is possibly TRBD2 (5 bases). Per germline, CDR1 LNHNV and CDR2 YYDKDF (reference sequence). Trimming left V 4 bases short and J 9 bases short, with 13 bases between. The CDR3 runs 13 residues.

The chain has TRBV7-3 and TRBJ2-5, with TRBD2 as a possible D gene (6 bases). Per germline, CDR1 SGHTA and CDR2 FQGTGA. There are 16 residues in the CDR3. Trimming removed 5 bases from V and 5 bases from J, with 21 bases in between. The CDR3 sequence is CASSPTGTGLGETQYF. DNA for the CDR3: TGTGCCAGCAGCCCTACCGGGACTGGGCTGGGGGAGACCCAGTACTTC.

The CDR3 nucleotides read TGTGCCAGTAGTTTGGGACTAGCCCGCACAGATACGCAGTATTTT. Translated: CASSLGLARTDTQYF. This rearrangement joins TRBV19 to TRBJ2-3; 9 bases align to TRBD2. Germline loops: CDR1 LNHDA, CDR2 SQIVND (reference sequence). This CDR3 contains 15 residues. V lost 5 bases, J lost 1 base, and 4 bases stayed unmatched.

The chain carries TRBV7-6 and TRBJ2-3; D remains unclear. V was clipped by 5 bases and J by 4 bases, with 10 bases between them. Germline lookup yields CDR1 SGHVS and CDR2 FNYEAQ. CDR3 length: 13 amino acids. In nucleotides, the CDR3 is TGTGCCAGCAGCCCGACCGGCCCAGATACGCAGTATTTT. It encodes CASSPTGPDTQYF.

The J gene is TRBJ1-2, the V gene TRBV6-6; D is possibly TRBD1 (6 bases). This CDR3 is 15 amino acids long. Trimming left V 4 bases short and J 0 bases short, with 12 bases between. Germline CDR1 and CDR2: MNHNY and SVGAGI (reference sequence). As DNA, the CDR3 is TGTGCCAGCAGTTTGGGGGGGCCCACTAACTATGGCTACACCTTC. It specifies CASSLGGPTNYGYTF.